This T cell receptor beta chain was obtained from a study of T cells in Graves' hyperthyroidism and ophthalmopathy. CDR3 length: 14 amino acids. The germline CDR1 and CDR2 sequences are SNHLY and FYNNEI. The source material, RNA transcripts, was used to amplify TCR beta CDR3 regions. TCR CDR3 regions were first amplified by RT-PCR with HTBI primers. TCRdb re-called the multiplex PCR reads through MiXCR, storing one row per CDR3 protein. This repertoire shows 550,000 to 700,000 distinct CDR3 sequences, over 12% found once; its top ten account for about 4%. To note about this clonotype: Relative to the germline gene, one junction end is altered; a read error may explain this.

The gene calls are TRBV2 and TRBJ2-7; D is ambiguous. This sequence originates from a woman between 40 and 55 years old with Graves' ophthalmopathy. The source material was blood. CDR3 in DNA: TGTGCCAGCAGTGTTTTGGCAAATACCTACGAGCGGTACTTC. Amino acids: CASSVLANTYERYF. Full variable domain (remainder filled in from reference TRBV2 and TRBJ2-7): EPEVTQTPSHQVTQMGQEVILRCVPISNHLYFYWYRQILGQKVEFLVSFYNNEISEKSEIFDDQFSVERPDGSNFTLKIRSTKLEDSAMYFCASSVLANTYERYFGPGTRLTVT.